The clone carrying this T cell receptor (beta chain) was detected only once. As yet, its antigen is unknown. The germline gives CDR1 MNHNY, CDR2 SVGAGI (reference sequence). Trimming took off 2 bases at V and 5 bases at J, with 13 bases between the two ends. The CDR3 totals 15 residues. This record belongs to a study of T cell repertoires in cytomegalovirus infection. Study-level information: Public TCR beta signatures provided an indication of both CMV infection and a matching HLA type. Broader study findings: Identification of carriers of CMV plus the relevant HLA was achieved through cumulative public TCR beta family frequency. HLA-C-restricted, CMV-specific TCR beta clonotypes were dominant ex vivo.

TCRdb re-derived calls from the reads in MiXCR, one entry per CDR3 protein. The sample holds approximately 630,000 distinct CDR3 sequences, 20% to 25% seen once. This sequence was found in a human donor in good health (CMV status not recorded). Some clones in this sample may be carry-over from other donors' samples. Sequencing input: CD8+ T cells from PBMCs. The rearrangement joins TRBV6-6 to TRBJ2-1; D is unresolved. The CDR3 nucleotides are TGTGCCAGCAGTTACCCCACAGTTCCAAACAATGAGCAGTTCTTC. It encodes CASSYPTVPNNEQFF.